These 8 T cell receptor beta chains were all obtained from the same sample, sequenced in a study of type 1 regulatory T cells. TCRdb itself ran the reads through MiXCR, one entry per CDR3 protein. Of tens of thousands of distinct CDR3 sequences in the sample, 60% to 80% were seen once. These TCRs' antigens remain unknown. Specimen: cultured non-Tr1 T cells, either the whole culture or a sorted T cell fraction (not recorded which). These TCRs come from a human donor in good health.

The genes are TRBV9 and TRBJ2-3, with TRBD2 matching 10 bases. Germline CDR1 is SGDLS and CDR2 is YYNGEE. This CDR3 is built from 19 residues. Losses at the gene ends were 0 bases for V and 3 bases for J; bases not matched to a gene: 13. The CDR3 is CASSVGGRASGRLTDTQYF. Written as DNA, the CDR3 is TGTGCCAGCAGCGTAGGAGGGAGGGCTAGCGGGAGATTAACAGATACGCAGTATTTT.

The chain joins TRBV3-1 to TRBJ2-1; 8 positions match TRBD2. The CDR3 is 17 amino acids. Unmatched junction bases numbered 9, after V lost 0 bases and J lost 5 bases. Germline lookup yields CDR1 LGHDT and CDR2 YNNKEL (reference sequence). The CDR3 loop is CASSQDYDSGVDNEQFF. The CDR3 bases are TGTGCCAGCAGCCAAGATTACGATAGCGGGGTAGACAATGAGCAGTTCTTC.

V gene TRBV10-3 combines with J gene TRBJ2-5, with 7 positions matching TRBD1. The V and J ends lost 10 bases and 2 bases, in that order; junction bases with no gene match: 1. The CDR3 loop spans 11 amino acids. Germline values: CDR1 ENHRY, CDR2 SYGVKD. CDR3 sequence: CATGQQETQYF. The DNA of the CDR3 is TGTGCCACGGGACAGCAAGAGACCCAGTACTTC.

By frequency in the sample, this clonotype is medium-sized. The V and J genes are TRBV10-3 and TRBJ2-2; D remains ambiguous. This CDR3 is 16 amino acids long. CDR1 is ENHRY, CDR2 SYGVKD, per germline. The germline V and J ends were trimmed by 4 bases and 1 base, with 13 bases remaining between them. This CDR3 is CAISGQQPLNTGELFF. In nucleotides, the CDR3 is TGTGCCATCAGTGGGCAACAGCCCTTGAACACCGGGGAGCTGTTTTTT.

This clonotype was picked up a small number of times. The chain recombines TRBV20-1 with TRBJ1-1, with D possibly matching TRBD1 (5 bases). In germline, CDR1 is DFQATT, CDR2 SNEGSKA (reference sequence). Deletions cut 1 base from V and 10 bases from J, with 16 bases between. CDR3 size: 13 residues. CDR3 coding DNA: TGCAGTGCTAGAGTTGGGGGGACGGCAAGAGCTTTCTTT. This translates into CSARVGGTARAFF.

This clonotype was detected a few times. The chain employs TRBV19 and TRBJ2-4; 9 positions agree with TRBD1. Trimming cost V 4 bases and J 7 bases; bases outside gene matches: 5. The CDR3 is 14 amino acids. CDR1 and CDR2 (germline): LNHDA, SQIVND (reference sequence). The CDR3 DNA follows: TGTGCCAGTAGTAGGGGACAGGGAATTAACATTCAGTACTTC. Residues: CASSRGQGINIQYF.

This clonotype was detected once. The V gene is TRBV27, the J gene TRBJ2-2; no firm D call. Germline V lookup: CDR1 MNHEY, CDR2 SMNVEV (reference sequence). The ends were cut back, 0 bases at V and 2 bases at J, with 7 bases in the middle. The CDR3 totals 15 residues. The CDR3 protein is CASSLSPVNTGELFF. In DNA, the CDR3 is TGTGCCAGCAGTTTATCGCCCGTTAACACCGGGGAGCTGTTTTTT.

With regard to this clonotype: An end of the junction does not agree with germline; a read error may underlie this. This chain connects TRBV6-5 to TRBJ2-3; 9 positions match TRBD2. CDR3 length equals 16 residues. Germline lookup yields CDR1 MNHEY and CDR2 SVGAGI. The DNA of the CDR3 is TGTGCCTGCAGTTACTCTAGCGGGACCGGGGCAGATACGCAGTATTTT. Translating it yields CACSYSSGTGADTQYF.